Below are 30 T cell receptor beta chains sequenced from a single sample in a study of blood T cell repertoires in COVID-19. Sequencing used immunoSEQ multiplex PCR; TCRdb keeps in-frame clones, though not all of them. In the table there are some 290,000 clones, 89% of which are singletons. The source material was PBMCs or T cells enriched from blood (not recorded which). These receptors were collected from a woman aged 25-40 years who had recovered from COVID-19.

The chain carries TRBV27 and TRBJ2-7, with TRBD2 matching over 12 bases. The trim removed 4 bases at V and 0 bases at J, leaving 4 bases unmatched. In germline, CDR1 is MNHEY, CDR2 SMNVEV (reference sequence). The CDR3 runs 16 residues. The DNA for the CDR3 is TGTGCCAGCAGTTCGACTAGCGGGAGCGTCTCCTACGAGCAGTACTTC. Its protein product is CASSSTSGSVSYEQYF.

The chain recombines TRBV14 with TRBJ1-2; D is unresolved. V was clipped by 0 bases and J by 8 bases, with 13 bases between them. Germline CDR1 and CDR2: SGHDN and FVKESK. The CDR3 consists of 14 residues. CDR3 amino acids: CASSQEGRFRGYTF. CDR3 nucleotide sequence: TGTGCCAGCAGCCAAGAGGGGAGGTTTCGCGGCTACACCTTC.

The chain is built from TRBV7-2 and TRBJ2-3; the match to TRBD2 covers 12 bases. Germline V gene data show CDR1 as SGHTA and CDR2 as FQGNSA. This CDR3 has 16 residues. The V and J ends lost 3 bases and 5 bases, in that order; junction bases with no gene match: 6. CDR3 sequence (DNA): TGTGCCAGCAGCTTCCGACTAGCGGGAGAGGTAGATACGCAGTATTTT. Translating gives CASSFRLAGEVDTQYF.

V and J are TRBV3-1 (or the pseudogene TRBV3-2) and TRBJ1-4; D is uncertain. The CDR3 totals 15 residues. Looked up from germline, CDR1 is LGHDT and CDR2 is YNNKEL (reference sequence). Trimming removed 7 bases from V and 8 bases from J, with 20 bases in between. In DNA, the CDR3 is TGTGCCAGCACCCCGTTTTCTGGGTCGGAGGAAAAACTGTTTTTT. Amino acid sequence: CASTPFSGSEEKLFF.

The J gene is TRBJ2-4, the V gene TRBV7-2; the D is unclear. CDR3 length equals 13 residues. V lost 3 bases to trimming and J lost 8 bases, with 11 bases between them. Germline assignment: CDR1 SGHTA and CDR2 FQGNSA. This chain's CDR3 is CASSFAGPDIQYF. In DNA form, the CDR3 reads TGTGCCAGCAGCTTCGCTGGTCCAGACATTCAGTACTTC.

This rearrangement joins TRBV7-3 to TRBJ2-6, with a weak D call TRBD1 (5 bases). V was cut by 5 bases and J by 0 bases, with 17 bases left in between. Looked up from germline, CDR1 is SGHTA and CDR2 is FQGTGA. There are 18 residues in the CDR3. In DNA, the CDR3 is TGTGCCAGCAGCCAAGGGGTGGAAGTTGTCTCTGGGGCCAACGTCCTGACTTTC. Translating gives CASSQGVEVVSGANVLTF.

V and J are TRBV5-1 and TRBJ2-1; 10 bases align to TRBD2. Germline CDR1 SGHRS, CDR2 YFSETQ. The CDR3 runs 16 residues. Trimming removed 2 bases from V and 8 bases from J; junction bases left unmatched: 10. The CDR3 here is CASSLSGRAILHEQFF. CDR3 bases: TGCGCCAGCAGCTTAAGCGGGAGGGCCATTCTCCATGAGCAGTTCTTC.

The rearrangement joins TRBV10-3 to TRBJ1-1; TRBD1 agrees at 7 bases. CDR3 length: 16 amino acids. The junction had 13 bases not matched to a gene; V was cut back by 6 bases and J by 3 bases. CDR1 and CDR2 (germline): ENHRY, SYGVKD. In nucleotides, the CDR3 is TGTGCCATCAGCCCAGGGTCACAGGGGTTAGACACTGAAGCTTTCTTT. Translation: CAISPGSQGLDTEAFF.

This clone was seen a handful of times. This rearrangement joins TRBV5-6 to TRBJ1-5; 10 positions agree with TRBD1. The CDR3 is 16 amino acids. CDR1 is SGHDT and CDR2 is YYEEEE in the germline V gene. V was pared by 2 bases and J by 4 bases, with 6 bases of the junction left unmatched. This chain's CDR3 is CASSFGTGVLNQPQHF. The CDR3 nucleotides read TGTGCCAGCAGCTTTGGGACAGGGGTCCTAAATCAGCCCCAGCATTTT.

The chain employs TRBV25-1 and TRBJ2-2, with D possibly TRBD1 on 6 matching bases. Germline lookup yields CDR1 MGHDK and CDR2 SYGVNS. The CDR3 has 16 residues. V was shortened by 0 bases and J by 1 base, with 9 bases between the two germline ends. The CDR3 sequence is CASSEYIRGNTGELFF. CDR3 nucleotides: TGTGCCAGCAGTGAATACATCAGGGGGAACACCGGGGAGCTGTTTTTT.

The genes are TRBV6-5 and TRBJ2-7; D gene uncertain. Per the germline V gene, CDR1 is MNHEY and CDR2 is SVGAGI. The V end was cut by 4 bases, the J end by 0 bases, with 10 bases between. The CDR3 is made up of 14 amino acids. CDR3: CASSSRRSSYEQYF. DNA for the CDR3: TGTGCCAGCAGTTCCAGACGGAGCTCCTACGAGCAGTACTTC.

The chain joins TRBV19 to TRBJ1-5, with D unclear. With 10 bases removed from V and 3 bases from J, the gap between germline ends came to 13 bases. Germline CDR1 and CDR2: LNHDA and SQIVND (reference sequence). The CDR3 loop spans 13 amino acids. DNA of the CDR3: TGTGCCATACGCGCTGCTGACAATCAGCCCCAGCATTTT. Its protein is CAIRAADNQPQHF.

The chain is built from TRBV27 and TRBJ1-2, with 10 bases fitting TRBD1. The CDR3 loop spans 14 amino acids. V was clipped by 3 bases and J by 8 bases; unmatched bases: 6. Germline V gene sequence: CDR1 MNHEY, CDR2 SMNVEV (reference sequence). This CDR3 is CASSFRDRGGGYTF. DNA for the CDR3: TGTGCCAGCAGTTTCCGGGACAGGGGTGGAGGCTACACCTTC.

This clone showed up just once. The chain combines TRBV25-1 with TRBJ2-5; no definite D call. Germline V lookup: CDR1 MGHDK, CDR2 SYGVNS. The V end lost 1 base, the J end lost 4 bases, and 16 bases lay between the germline ends. This CDR3 spans 16 amino acids. CDR3 in DNA: TGTGCCAGCAGTGAATCGTCACATTCCCCCCTAGAGACCCAGTACTTC. It yields the protein CASSESSHSPLETQYF.

CDR3 protein: CASSPYLPSTDTQYF. Here the CDR3 DNA reads TGTGCCAGCAGCCCCTACCTACCTAGCACAGATACGCAGTATTTT. The chain combines TRBV3-1 (or the pseudogene TRBV3-2) with TRBJ2-3, with unresolved D. Germline V gene data show CDR1 as LGHDT and CDR2 as YNNKEL (reference sequence). The CDR3 runs 15 residues. The V end was cut by 4 bases, the J end by 0 bases, with 11 bases between.

The chain couples TRBV5-1 to TRBJ1-1, with D possibly being TRBD1 (6 bases). The CDR3 length is 18 residues. Per germline, CDR1 SGHRS and CDR2 YFSETQ. V was cut by 5 bases and J by 0 bases, with 23 bases left in between. CDR3: CASSWGQGGRYMNTEAFF. The CDR3 bases are TGCGCCAGCAGTTGGGGTCAAGGGGGAAGGTACATGAACACTGAAGCTTTCTTT. Based on the CDR3 plus reference TRBV5-1 and TRBJ1-1, the full variable domain is KAGVTQTPRYLIKTRGQQVTLSCSPISGHRSVSWYQQTPGQGLQFLFEYFSETQRNKGNFPGRFSGRQFSNSRSEMNVSTLELGDSALYLCASSWGQGGRYMNTEAFFGQGTRLTVV.

The V call is TRBV28, the J call TRBJ1-4; the D gene is possibly TRBD1 (5 bases). This CDR3 contains 16 residues. Per the germline V gene, CDR1 is MDHEN and CDR2 is SYDVKM. V gave up 8 bases and J gave up 8 bases, with 24 bases separating them. This CDR3 is CASSHYPGLKIEKLFF. CDR3 DNA sequence: TGTGCCAGCTCTCATTATCCGGGACTCAAGATCGAAAAACTGTTTTTT.

The V gene is TRBV30, the J gene TRBJ2-7, with D maybe TRBD1 (6 bases). The V gene's germline CDR1 is GTSNPN and CDR2 SVGIG (reference sequence). The V and J ends lost 2 bases and 2 bases respectively, with 13 bases between them. This CDR3 is 14 amino acids long. The CDR3 spells CAWSIQGSTYEQYF. The CDR3 DNA sequence: TGTGCCTGGAGTATCCAGGGGTCGACCTACGAGCAGTACTTC. The variable domain in full, with the rest retrieved from reference TRBV30 and TRBJ2-7, is SQTIHQWPATLVQPVGSPLSLECTVEGTSNPNLYWYRQAAGRGLQLLFYSVGIGQISSEVPQNLSASRPQDRQFILSSKKLLLSDSGFYLCAWSIQGSTYEQYFGPGTRLTVT.

The table lists this clone with a few counts. CDR3 protein: CAMGTSGSGYNEQFF. CDR3 bases: TGTGCCATGGGGACTAGCGGGAGTGGTTACAATGAGCAGTTCTTC. This sequence joins TRBV10-3 and TRBJ2-1; 14 nucleotides agree with TRBD2. In germline, CDR1 is ENHRY, CDR2 SYGVKD. CDR3 size: 15 residues. The junction had 5 bases not matched to a gene; V was cut back by 9 bases and J by 4 bases.

This clone came up once. J is TRBJ1-2 and V is TRBV7-2, with unresolved D. Germline V lookup: CDR1 SGHTA, CDR2 FQGNSA. V was clipped by 0 bases and J by 4 bases, with 9 bases between them. This CDR3 region has 14 residues. CDR3 bases: TGTGCCAGCAGCTTAGCGCGGTACGGCTATGGCTACACCTTC. Protein product: CASSLARYGYGYTF.

The genes are TRBV4-1 and TRBJ2-7; 8 bases line up with TRBD2. Germline CDR1 MGHRA, CDR2 YSYEKL. The V segment lost 3 bases and the J segment 3 bases; nucleotides outside the gene matches: 10. The CDR3 length is 16 residues. CDR3 sequence: CASSHLGSGSHYEQYF. The DNA for the CDR3 is TGCGCCAGCAGCCACCTCGGGAGCGGGAGTCACTACGAGCAGTACTTC.

The rearrangement uses TRBV19 and TRBJ2-3; 8 bases line up with TRBD1. Trimming cost V 9 bases and J 3 bases; bases outside gene matches: 17. The CDR3 is made up of 17 amino acids. From germline, CDR1 is LNHDA and CDR2 SQIVND (reference sequence). CDR3 loop: CASANPSTWTGTDTQYF. In DNA, the CDR3 is TGTGCCAGCGCGAATCCCTCTACCTGGACAGGGACAGATACGCAGTATTTT.

This chain connects TRBV5-1 to TRBJ1-2; TRBD1 aligns across 7 bases. CDR1 SGHRS and CDR2 YFSETQ come from the germline V gene. The CDR3 length is 15 residues. The ends lost 0 bases at V and 8 bases at J; junction bases unmatched: 10. CDR3 DNA sequence: TGCGCCAGCAGCTTGGCGACAGGGAGTTTTGACGGCTACACCTTC. Translation gives CASSLATGSFDGYTF.

The chain links TRBV6-5 to TRBJ2-7; D gene uncertain. The CDR3 length is 15 residues. Trimming shortened V by 0 bases and J by 0 bases, and 9 bases separated the two germline ends. From germline, CDR1 is MNHEY and CDR2 SVGAGI. The CDR3 sequence is CASSYSTLSSYEQYF. CDR3 coding DNA: TGTGCCAGCAGTTACTCGACTCTAAGCTCCTACGAGCAGTACTTC.

This clone was seen a single time. V gene TRBV7-9 combines with J gene TRBJ1-2; D is uncertain. Deletions cut 5 bases from V and 4 bases from J, with 11 bases between. The CDR3 spans 13 residues. Germline CDR1 reads SEHNR; CDR2 reads FQNEAQ (reference sequence). The CDR3 here is CASSLAGSYGYTF. The DNA of the CDR3 is TGTGCCAGCAGCCTGGCGGGGTCCTATGGCTACACCTTC.

The rearrangement joins TRBV6-5 to TRBJ2-1; 12 nucleotides match TRBD2. Germline V gives CDR1 MNHEY, CDR2 SVGAGI. The CDR3 consists of 15 residues. J was trimmed by 5 bases and V by 6 bases; bases with no gene match: 5. The CDR3 nucleotides are TGTGCCAGCAGCCTTCTAGCGGGAGGGAACAATGAGCAGTTCTTC. This encodes CASSLLAGGNNEQFF.

The rearrangement links TRBV12-5 to TRBJ2-2, with a weak D call TRBD2 (5 bases). Looked up from germline, CDR1 is LGHNT and CDR2 is FRNRAP. The CDR3 extends over 14 amino acids. The V gene lost 2 bases and the J gene lost 7 bases, with 11 bases spanning the gap. The CDR3 region has the DNA TGTGCTAGTGGTTTGCCCGGGGTTGACGGGGAGCTGTTTTTT. Translating it yields CASGLPGVDGELFF.

CDR3 bases: TGTGCCACCAGCGCTAGCGGGAGGATCGCCCAGTACTTC. The encoded protein is CATSASGRIAQYF. The V call is TRBV15, the J call TRBJ2-5, with TRBD2 matching 11 bases. CDR1 and CDR2 (germline): LNHNV, YYDKDF (reference sequence). The CDR3 contains 13 residues. Germline trimming cut 5 bases from V and 9 bases from J; bases unmatched to any gene: 5.

The V gene is TRBV27, the J gene TRBJ1-2; a possible D gene is TRBD1 (6 bases). Germline V lookup: CDR1 MNHEY, CDR2 SMNVEV (reference sequence). Trimming shortened V by 3 bases and J by 5 bases, and 16 bases separated the two germline ends. The CDR3 contains 15 residues. The CDR3 DNA sequence: TGTGCCAGCAGTTTTCGTACAGGGCTATTGTATGGCTACACCTTC. Amino acid sequence: CASSFRTGLLYGYTF.

The V gene is TRBV6-5, the J gene TRBJ2-7, with 7 positions matching TRBD1. Germline CDR1 is MNHEY and CDR2 is SVGAGI. V trimming: 0 bases; J trimming: 1 base; junction bases outside the gene matches: 3. This CDR3 spans 15 amino acids. The CDR3 DNA is TGTGCCAGCAGTTACTCAACAGGGGCATCCTACGAGCAGTACTTC. It yields the protein CASSYSTGASYEQYF.